Listed below are T cell receptor beta chains from one sample, sequenced in a study of blood T cell repertoires in COVID-19. Repertoires were generated with immunoSEQ multiplex PCR, while TCRdb's copy carries only in-frame clones and drops some. The repertoire consists of about 280,000 clones, with roughly 89% occurring once and the leading ten covering 6%. What was sequenced was PBMCs or T cells enriched from blood (not recorded which). The source of these receptors is a woman in her forties who had recovered from COVID-19. Each CDR3 is given with its conserved first and last residue. The order of the fields is J gene, clone size, V gene, D gene, CDR3 protein, CDR3 DNA. The D gene is left open where the match is weak. Clone size is given for some rows only: seen once, a few or many times, or a class if the clone is expanded.

>TRBJ1-2|-|TRBV28|TRBD1
CASSSGGQDYGYTF
TGTGCCAGCAGTTCAGGGGGCCAGGACTATGGCTACACCTTC
>TRBJ2-7|-|TRBV5-4|TRBD2
CASSLGLAGGLTYEQYF
TGTGCCAGCAGCTTGGGACTAGCGGGAGGCCTTACCTACGAGCAGTACTTC
>TRBJ2-3|-|TRBV3-1/TRBV3-2|-
CASSQDRRIRVTDTQYF
TGTGCCAGCAGCCAAGATAGGAGAATTCGGGTCACAGATACGCAGTATTTT
>TRBJ1-2|-|TRBV5-6|TRBD1
CASSLGRDRDYGYTF
TGTGCCAGCAGCTTGGGGAGGGACAGGGACTATGGCTACACCTTC
>TRBJ1-2|once|TRBV2|TRBD1
CASRARQGAGGYTF
TGTGCCAGCAGGGCTAGACAGGGGGCTGGAGGCTACACCTTC
>TRBJ1-2|-|TRBV12-3/TRBV12-4|-
CASSLRYGYTF
TGTGCCAGCAGCCTGCGCTATGGCTACACCTTC
>TRBJ1-1|few|TRBV6-2/TRBV6-3|-
CASSYIPGSTEAFF
TGTGCCAGCAGTTACATCCCAGGGTCCACTGAAGCTTTCTTT
>TRBJ2-7|-|TRBV5-4|-
CASSLIPGGLSYEQYF
TGTGCCAGCAGCTTGATCCCCGGGGGGCTCTCCTACGAGCAGTACTTC
>TRBJ2-5|few|TRBV7-2|TRBD1
CASSQTGGYETQYF
TGTGCCAGCAGCCAGACAGGGGGCTATGAGACCCAGTACTTC
>TRBJ2-5|-|TRBV10-3|-
CAIILGGAALRLSIETQYF
TGTGCCATCATACTCGGGGGAGCGGCATTACGGTTATCGATAGAGACCCAGTACTTC
>TRBJ2-7|-|TRBV25-1|-
CASGGKPYEQYF
TGTGCCAGCGGGGGGAAGCCCTACGAGCAGTACTTC
>TRBJ1-4|-|TRBV5-1|-
CASSLQGPRLTNEKLFF
TGCGCCAGCAGCTTGCAGGGGCCAAGGCTGACTAATGAAAAACTGTTTTTT
>TRBJ2-7|-|TRBV21-1|-
CAPCPVHSYEQYF
TGTGCCCCTTGTCCCGTACACTCCTACGAGCAGTACTTC
>TRBJ1-5|-|TRBV3-1/TRBV3-2|-
CASSQGTGNDQPQHF
TGTGCCAGCAGCCAAGGGACGGGGAATGACCAGCCCCAGCATTTT
>TRBJ2-7|-|TRBV19|TRBD1
CASSPLDRAYEQYF
TGTGCCAGTAGCCCGCTGGACAGGGCCTACGAGCAGTACTTC
>TRBJ1-6|-|TRBV7-2|TRBD1
CASSPRRTGDSPLHF
TGTGCCAGCAGCCCGAGGCGTACAGGGGATTCACCCCTCCACTTT
>TRBJ1-3|-|TRBV28|-
CASSYHTGYGNTIYF
TGTGCCAGCAGTTACCATACAGGGTACGGAAACACCATATATTTT
>TRBJ1-1|-|TRBV7-8|TRBD1
CASSTDPGTVNTEAFF
TGTGCCAGCAGCACCGATCCCGGGACAGTGAACACTGAAGCTTTCTTT
>TRBJ2-7|-|TRBV21-1|-
CARDSYEQYF
TGTGCCCGGGACAGCTACGAGCAGTACTTC
>TRBJ2-7|-|TRBV5-4|-
CASSPAVTETYEQYF
TGTGCCAGCAGCCCCGCCGTGACAGAAACCTACGAGCAGTACTTC
>TRBJ2-2|-|TRBV7-6|TRBD2
CASSSPGLVSSGELFF
TGTGCCAGCAGCTCACCGGGACTAGTGTCGTCCGGGGAGCTGTTTTTT
>TRBJ2-2|few|TRBV7-8|-
CASSLLGDLGGELFF
TGTGCCAGCAGCTTATTAGGGGATCTAGGTGGGGAGCTGTTTTTT
>TRBJ2-7|-|TRBV15|TRBD1
CATSRDGQGRSYEQYF
TGTGCCACCAGCAGAGATGGACAGGGAAGAAGCTACGAGCAGTACTTC
>TRBJ2-1|-|TRBV3-1/TRBV3-2|-
CASSQLGSNEQFF
TGTGCCAGCAGCCAACTTGGGAGTAATGAGCAGTTCTTC
>TRBJ2-5|few|TRBV7-2|-
CASSYGPVETQYF
TGTGCCAGCAGCTATGGGCCGGTAGAGACCCAGTACTTC
>TRBJ2-1|once|TRBV28|TRBD2
CASSSLGTSGYNEQFF
TGTGCCAGCAGTTCTTTGGGGACTAGCGGATACAATGAGCAGTTCTTC
>TRBJ2-5|-|TRBV7-2|TRBD1
CASRPDRGQETQYF
TGTGCCAGCAGACCCGACAGGGGCCAGGAGACCCAGTACTTC
>TRBJ1-4|once|TRBV5-1|TRBD1
CASSLGDRGRTNEKLFF
TGCGCCAGCAGCTTGGGGGACAGGGGGCGGACTAATGAAAAACTGTTTTTT
>TRBJ2-5|-|TRBV2|-
CASSVQETQYF
TGTGCCAGCAGTGTACAAGAGACCCAGTACTTC
>TRBJ2-1|-|TRBV25-1|TRBD1
CASSEIDRANEQFF
TGTGCCAGCAGTGAAATCGACAGGGCCAATGAGCAGTTCTTC
>TRBJ2-1|-|TRBV20-1|TRBD1
CSANDVGQGVFSYNEQFF
TGCAGTGCTAATGACGTCGGACAGGGGGTATTTTCCTACAATGAGCAGTTCTTC
>TRBJ2-2|-|TRBV7-9|-
CASSYALSNTGELFF
TGTGCCAGCAGCTACGCGCTCTCGAACACCGGGGAGCTGTTTTTT
>TRBJ2-3|-|TRBV10-3|-
CAISEPGRGDTQYF
TGTGCCATCAGTGAGCCTGGGAGAGGTGATACGCAGTATTTT
>TRBJ1-4|-|TRBV5-1|TRBD1
CASSLSDRVGEKLFF
TGCGCCAGCAGCTTGTCCGACAGGGTCGGTGAAAAACTGTTTTTT
>TRBJ2-3|-|TRBV7-2|TRBD2
CASSLELATTTDTQYF
TGTGCCAGCAGCTTAGAACTAGCGACCACAACAGATACGCAGTATTTT
>TRBJ2-5|-|TRBV15|-
CATSSLDRQETQYF
TGTGCCACCAGCAGCCTAGACAGACAAGAGACCCAGTACTTC
>TRBJ2-3|once|TRBV6-1|-
CASSEGQTDTQYF
TGTGCCAGCAGTGAGGGACAAACAGATACGCAGTATTTT
>TRBJ2-1|-|TRBV5-1|TRBD2
CASYSSGRATLSSYNEQFF
TGCGCCAGCTACTCTAGCGGGAGAGCCACTCTGAGCTCCTACAATGAGCAGTTCTTC
>TRBJ2-3|once|TRBV7-2|-
CASSANRDSRGFF
TGTGCCAGCAGCGCAAACCGGGACTCTCGAGGATTTTTT
>TRBJ1-6|-|TRBV9|TRBD1
CASSATGGKNSPLHF
TGTGCCAGCAGCGCGACAGGGGGCAAGAATTCACCCCTCCACTTT
>TRBJ2-1|-|TRBV9|-
CASSVWRESYNEQFF
TGTGCCAGCAGCGTATGGCGGGAAAGCTACAATGAGCAGTTCTTC
>TRBJ2-6|-|TRBV2|-
CASSLLGTGANVLTF
TGTGCCAGCAGTCTACTAGGTACCGGGGCCAACGTCCTGACTTTC
>TRBJ2-1|once|TRBV28|TRBD2
CASSLSPGTSGSGGEQFF
TGTGCCAGCAGTTTATCGCCCGGGACTAGCGGGAGCGGTGGTGAGCAGTTCTTC
>TRBJ1-1|-|TRBV28|-
CASRVSSGTEAFF
TGTGCCAGCAGGGTCTCATCGGGCACTGAAGCTTTCTTT
>TRBJ2-7|few|TRBV18|-
CASSPGDSYEQYF
TGTGCCAGCTCACCGGGAGACTCCTACGAGCAGTACTTC
>TRBJ2-7|-|TRBV28|-
CASSRPGAGGSYEQYF
TGTGCCAGCAGCCGCCCGGGGGCAGGGGGCTCCTACGAGCAGTACTTC
>TRBJ2-3|-|TRBV11-2|TRBD1
CASSLQGDADTQYF
TGTGCCAGCAGCCTACAGGGGGACGCAGATACGCAGTATTTT
>TRBJ2-7|-|TRBV9|-
CASSVGLTGSVEQYF
TGTGCCAGCAGCGTAGGTCTGACAGGATCAGTGGAGCAGTACTTC
>TRBJ2-7|many|TRBV27|TRBD2
CASSPKAGGGYEQYF
TGTGCCAGCAGTCCTAAAGCGGGAGGAGGATACGAGCAGTACTTC
>TRBJ2-1|-|TRBV3-1/TRBV3-2|-
CASSQGRGSGLPYNEQFF
TGTGCCAGCAGCCAAGGTAGGGGAAGCGGGCTCCCCTACAATGAGCAGTTCTTC
>TRBJ2-2|-|TRBV28|TRBD2
CASATPTGGTGELFF
TGTGCCAGCGCAACCCCAACGGGAGGAACCGGGGAGCTGTTTTTT
>TRBJ2-7|-|TRBV16|TRBD2
CASSPMAGGPYEQYF
TGTGCCAGCAGTCCTATGGCGGGAGGGCCTTACGAGCAGTACTTC
>TRBJ2-1|-|TRBV27|TRBD2
CASSSHRLANEQFF
TGTGCCAGCAGTTCACACCGACTAGCTAATGAGCAGTTCTTC
>TRBJ2-1|-|TRBV7-2|-
CASSLRRTVQEQFF
TGTGCCAGCAGCTTACGCAGGACAGTTCAAGAGCAGTTCTTC
>TRBJ1-2|-|TRBV7-9|-
CASSLGQLYGYTF
TGTGCCAGCAGCCTAGGACAGCTCTATGGCTACACCTTC
>TRBJ2-3|-|TRBV28|TRBD1
CASSPPQGAGDTQYF
TGTGCCAGCAGTCCCCCGCAGGGGGCCGGAGATACGCAGTATTTT
>TRBJ2-7|-|TRBV11-2|-
CASSLQGYEQYF
TGTGCCAGCAGCTTACAGGGCTACGAGCAGTACTTC
>TRBJ1-2|-|TRBV19|-
CASRTTGSYTF
TGTGCCAGTAGAACGACAGGAAGCTACACCTTC